The sample holds one count of the clone carrying this T cell receptor beta chain. This entry comes from a study of blood T cell repertoires in COVID-19. At the level of the study: From the United States, Italy and Spain came samples of acute and convalescent COVID-19. In each case, the material was cDNA or gDNA derived from T cells, B-cell-depleted T cells, or PBMCs.

The repertoire was sequenced with immunoSEQ multiplex PCR; TCRdb's copy has only in-frame clones and lacks some. The sample yields approximately 400,000 clones, roughly 86% seen once. Germline CDR1 reads SGHNT; CDR2 reads YYREEE (reference sequence). With V trimmed by 0 bases and J by 7 bases, 10 bases remained unmatched. The CDR3 runs to 16 residues. The genes are TRBV5-4 and TRBJ2-3, with 8 bases identical to TRBD2. Input material: peripheral blood. This clonotype was sampled from a human donor with acute or convalescent COVID-19. The donor label of this sample is uncertain. CDR3 region: CASSLDSGTRSYTQYF. CDR3 nucleotide sequence: TGTGCCAGCAGCTTGGATAGCGGGACAAGGTCGTATACGCAGTATTTT.